Included here is one TCR beta chain sequence, with context. Antigen specificity is unknown. Germline V gene data show CDR1 as SNHLY and CDR2 as FYNNEI. V lost 1 base and J 3 bases, leaving 7 bases between the germline ends. This CDR3 has 13 amino acids. This sample was taken from a study of CD8+ T cells in alopecia areata. Across the whole study: Treatment ran 6 to 18 months, with 6 months of follow-up afterward. The study, taken as a whole, reports: Scalp clonality and expanded CD8+ clones among the top 100 were significantly decreased by tofacitinib.

Sequencing relied on a cDNA template that was reverse transcribed from extracted RNA. Assay: immunoSEQ multiplex PCR; the TCRdb copy retains only in-frame clones and omits some. The table lists 35,000 to 45,000 clones, 80% to 95% of them singletons. Stated treatment: oral pan-JAK inhibitor, 5-10 mg twice daily. The source was CD8+ T cells sorted from blood, collected at week 24, from a patient treated with tofacitinib. This clonotype originated in a human donor with alopecia areata. This chain joins TRBV2 and TRBJ2-7; no clear D. The CDR3 sequence is CASSEVLHYEQYF. The CDR3 DNA follows: TGTGCCAGCAGTGAAGTTCTCCACTACGAGCAGTACTTC.